What follows describes a single T cell receptor beta chain. The data derive from a study of blood T cell repertoires in COVID-19. Overall study: The United States, Italy and Spain supplied acute and convalescent COVID-19 samples. T cells, B-cell-depleted T cells, or PBMCs supplied cDNA or gDNA.

Original processing methods: How many nucleated cells were present was estimated from reference gene primer amplification. The table came from immunoSEQ multiplex PCR; TCRdb's copy has only in-frame clones and leaves some out. Clone size and the V and J calls come from that table; the DNA yielded D and trimming. The repertoire holds a few hundred thousand clones, with around 89% as singletons. J gave up 4 bases and V 10 bases, and 10 bases lay outside the gene matches. The CDR3 sequence is 14 residues long. Germline CDR1 is SGHTA and CDR2 is FQGNSA. The chain joins TRBV7-2 to TRBJ2-1, with TRBD2 matching over 7 bases. This clonotype was obtained from a woman between 40 and 50 years old who had recovered from COVID-19. What was sequenced was peripheral blood. The CDR3 loop is CATLGGRWYNEQFF. DNA for the CDR3: TGTGCCACCCTGGGAGGGCGATGGTACAATGAGCAGTTCTTC. Looking up the rest from reference TRBV7-2 and TRBJ2-1 gives the full variable domain: GAGVSQSPSNKVTEKGKDVELRCDPISGHTALYWYRQSLGQGLEFLIYFQGNSAPDKSGLPSDRFSAERTGGSVSTLTIQRTQQEDSAVYLCATLGGRWYNEQFFGPGTRLTVL.